This TCR beta chain was found in a study of blood T cell repertoires in COVID-19. For the study at large: In each case, the material was cDNA or gDNA derived from T cells, B-cell-depleted T cells, or PBMCs.

The CDR3 covers 15 residues. Trimming pared 3 bases from V and 2 bases from J, leaving 11 bases between. Germline CDR1 is LNHDA and CDR2 is SQIVND (reference sequence). As processed by the authors: Quantification of nucleated cells was approximated via reference gene primer amplification. Only in-frame clones appear in the TCRdb table, and some are missing; sequencing was by immunoSEQ multiplex PCR. V and J calls plus clone size are reproduced from that table; the DNA served to infer D and trimming. The table has about 160,000 clones, roughly 81% seen once; the top ten hold approximately 0.99%. This receptor was obtained from a man between 40 and 49 years old with acute or convalescent COVID-19. Sequencing was done on a sample of peripheral blood. This chain connects TRBV19 to TRBJ2-1; tentatively, D is TRBD1 (5 bases). The CDR3 spells CASSIMDIPYNEQFF. DNA of the CDR3: TGTGCCAGTAGTATTATGGACATCCCCTACAATGAGCAGTTCTTC.